The T cell receptor (beta chain) under discussion was sequenced for a study of human T cells and chemical hapten exposure. In the study overall: A roughly 2 cm by roughly 2 cm inner upper arm patch received 2% DPC for sensitization.

Time point indicated: patch test 2, 6 weeks after DPC sensitization. Treatment noted: therapeutic diphenylcyclopropenone sensitization with weekly scalp DPC. Donors were 18 to 70-year-old alopecia patients suitable for DPC. This clonotype was detected ten times or more. Individual cDNA molecules each carried unique molecular identifiers attached by the library. TCRdb passed the RACE reads through MiXCR, listing each CDR3 protein once. Of about 84,000 distinct CDR3 sequences in the sample, 8.5% to 12% were seen once. V lost 5 bases to trimming and J lost 4 bases; unmatched junction nucleotides: 6. Germline CDR1 and CDR2: MNHEY and SVGAGI. There are 15 residues in the CDR3.

The sample consisted of whole blood, taken in connection with sensitization to the hapten diphenylcyclopropenone (DPC). This rearrangement joins TRBV6-5 to TRBJ1-3; 9 bases are shared with TRBD1. The clonotype originates from a woman in her forties or fifties with alopecia areata. Some clones in this sample may be carry-over from other donors' samples. For the CDR3, the DNA is TGTGCCAGCAGTATAACAGGGGGCTCAGGAAACACCATATATTTT. Encoded protein: CASSITGGSGNTIYF.